The 2 T cell receptor beta chains presented below share a single source sample, sequenced in a study of radiotherapy plus CTLA-4 blockade in lung cancer. TCRdb keeps only in-frame clones here, not all; method: immunoSEQ multiplex PCR. The repertoire holds around 38,000 clones, with 70% to 90% as singletons. The sequences come from peripheral blood, collected from a patient treated with radiotherapy plus ipilimumab. The receptors here all came from a human donor with non-small cell lung cancer whose response to radiotherapy plus ipilimumab could not be evaluated.

This chain joins TRBV7-8 and TRBJ2-7; the match to TRBD2 covers 11 bases. V lost 1 base, J lost 4 bases, and 3 bases stayed unmatched. The germline CDR1 and CDR2 sequences are SGHVS and FQNEAQ. CDR3 length equals 15 residues. CDR3 nucleotides: TGTGCCAGCAGCTTAGTTGGGACTAGCGGATACGAGCAGTACTTC. As protein: CASSLVGTSGYEQYF.

This clone was observed a single time. The V call is TRBV19, the J call TRBJ2-7, with 8 bases lining up with TRBD2. CDR1 LNHDA and CDR2 SQIVND come from the germline V gene (reference sequence). V was pared by 5 bases and J by 2 bases, with 8 bases of the junction left unmatched. This CDR3 is built from 15 residues. The CDR3 spells CASSSPAGGTYEQYF. CDR3 in DNA: TGTGCCAGTAGTTCCCCGGCGGGAGGAACCTACGAGCAGTACTTC.